This T cell receptor beta chain appears in the sequencing data of a study of blood T cell repertoires in COVID-19. Study details: Some COVID-19 samples were acute and others convalescent; all came from the United States, Italy and Spain. PBMCs, B-cell-depleted T cells, or T cells were the source of the cDNA or gDNA that made up the material.

Original data processing: For nucleated cells, counts were estimated from reference gene primer amplification. Method: immunoSEQ multiplex PCR; TCRdb's copy keeps in-frame clones and lacks some. Clone size and V and J calls were adopted from that table, with D and trimming inferred from the DNA. The sample yields fewer than 200,000 clones, more than 60% seen once. Germline V CDR1 and CDR2: MDHEN, SYDVKM. The CDR3 is 14 residues long. V was shortened by 6 bases and J by 2 bases, with 14 bases between the two germline ends. Sequenced: peripheral blood. The TCR sequence derives from a man aged 65-85 years with acute or convalescent COVID-19. The chain has TRBV28 and TRBJ2-7, with a weak D call TRBD1 (5 bases). This CDR3 is CASRGQGRAYEQYF. CDR3 sequence (DNA): TGTGCCAGCAGGGGGCAGGGTCGTGCCTACGAGCAGTACTTC.